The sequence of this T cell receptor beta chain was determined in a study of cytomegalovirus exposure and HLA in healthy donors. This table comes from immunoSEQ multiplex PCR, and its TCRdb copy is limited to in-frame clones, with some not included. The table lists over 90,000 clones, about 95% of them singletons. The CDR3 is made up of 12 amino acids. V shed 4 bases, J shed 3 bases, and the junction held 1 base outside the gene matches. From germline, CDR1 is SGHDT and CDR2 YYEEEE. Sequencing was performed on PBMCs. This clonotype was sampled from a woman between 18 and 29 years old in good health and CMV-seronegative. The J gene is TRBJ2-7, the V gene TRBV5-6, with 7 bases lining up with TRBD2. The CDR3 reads CASSGGVYEQYF. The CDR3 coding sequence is TGTGCCAGCAGCGGGGGGGTCTACGAGCAGTACTTC.